This TCR beta chain was captured by sequencing in a study of shared clonotypes between healthy human individuals. Some clones are missing from TCRdb's copy, which holds only in-frame ones; the method was immunoSEQ multiplex PCR. The sample contains millions of clones, approximately 95% of which appear only once. Germline lookup yields CDR1 MNHEY and CDR2 SMNVEV (reference sequence). The CDR3 has 14 amino acids. Germline trimming cut 8 bases from V and 3 bases from J; bases unmatched to any gene: 10. Naive CD8 populations comprised CD45RO-negative cells positively selected for CCR7, excluding terminally differentiated effector memory CD45RA+ cells.

This chain joins TRBV27 and TRBJ2-7; TRBD2 aligns across 7 bases. The source material was naive CD8+ T cells sorted from blood. The clonotype was recovered from a man aged 18 to 35 in good health. The CDR3 DNA reads TGTGCCAGCTGCGCCGGGACGGGAGGCTACGAGCAGTACTTC. Encoded protein: CASCAGTGGYEQYF.